Listed below are T cell receptor beta chains from one sample, sequenced in a study of CD8+CD57+ T cells in acquired aplastic anemia. MiXCR, applied by TCRdb to the reads, yields one record per CDR3 protein. In the table there are around 130,000 distinct CDR3 sequences, about half of which are singletons. Sequences were obtained from sorted CD4+, CD8+, or CD8+CD57+ T cells (not recorded which) from PBMCs. These receptor sequences come from a human donor in good health, serving as a control. CDR3s include the opening cysteine and the closing phenylalanine or tryptophan. The D gene is left open where the match is weak. Clone size is stated in some rows and not others, as once, few, many or a class when expanded.

TRBV12-3/TRBV12-4,TRBJ2-2,NA,many,15,CASGGGASNTGELFF,TGTGCCAGCGGGGGGGGGGCCTCGAACACCGGGGAGCTGTTTTTT
TRBV2,TRBJ1-2,NA,NA,13,CASSAEGDYGYTF,TGTGCCAGCAGTGCCGAGGGTGACTATGGCTACACCTTC
TRBV27,TRBJ2-3,TRBD1,NA,14,CASSLTQGADTQYF,TGTGCCAGCAGTTTAACCCAGGGGGCAGATACGCAGTATTTT
TRBV15,TRBJ1-2,TRBD1,many,14,CATSIRTGGHGYTF,TGTGCCACCAGCATTAGAACAGGGGGGCATGGCTACACCTTC
TRBV12-5,TRBJ1-2,NA,many,15,CASGLFGAGNYGYTF,TGTGCTAGTGGTTTGTTTGGCGCGGGGAACTATGGCTACACCTTC
TRBV25-1,TRBJ2-1,TRBD2,NA,17,CASSESVGGLAGGVRFF,TGTGCCAGCAGTGAATCTGTTGGAGGGCTAGCGGGAGGAGTTCGGTTCTTC
TRBV4-2,TRBJ2-6,TRBD2,NA,16,CASSPRGLAGAHVLTF,TGTGCCAGCAGCCCCCGAGGACTAGCGGGGGCCCACGTCCTGACTTTC
TRBV29-1,TRBJ2-7,TRBD1,NA,13,CSVPGQGAHEQYF,TGCAGCGTGCCGGGACAGGGGGCTCACGAGCAGTACTTC
TRBV7-9,TRBJ1-1,NA,many,13,CASGWGGNTEAFF,TGTGCCAGCGGCTGGGGGGGGAACACTGAAGCTTTCTTT
TRBV15,TRBJ1-5,NA,many,16,CATSRAFRESNQPQHF,TGTGCCACCAGCAGAGCGTTCAGGGAGAGCAATCAGCCCCAGCATTTT
TRBV6-5,TRBJ1-1,NA,many,16,CASSYPPGRGRTEAFF,TGTGCCAGCAGTTACCCCCCTGGTAGGGGTCGGACTGAAGCTTTCTTT
TRBV20-1,TRBJ2-1,TRBD2,once,15,CSATRTSGGSYEQFF,TGCAGTGCTACCCGGACTAGCGGGGGAAGTTATGAGCAGTTCTTC
TRBV5-1,TRBJ1-2,NA,NA,14,CASSARTGLHGYTF,TGCGCCAGCAGCGCCAGAACAGGGTTGCATGGCTACACCTTC
TRBV11-2,TRBJ2-4,NA,NA,16,CASSTSGTVAKNIQYF,TGTGCCAGCAGCACCTCCGGGACGGTAGCCAAAAACATTCAGTACTTC
TRBV19,TRBJ1-5,NA,NA,14,CASKTSRGNQPQHF,TGTGCCAGTAAAACTTCTCGCGGTAATCAGCCCCAGCATTTT
TRBV7-2,TRBJ2-5,NA,NA,13,CASSLEQDETQYF,TGTGCCAGCAGCTTAGAACAGGACGAGACCCAGTACTTC
TRBV20-1,TRBJ1-6,NA,many,15,CSARETGRSNSPLHF,TGCAGTGCTAGGGAAACAGGGAGAAGTAATTCACCCCTCCACTTT
TRBV4-1,TRBJ2-3,NA,many,15,CASSQGGSYTDTQYF,TGCGCCAGCAGCCAAGGTGGGTCGTACACAGATACGCAGTATTTT
TRBV5-1,TRBJ1-1,NA,NA,13,CASSLRDSTEAFF,TGCGCCAGCAGCTTGAGGGACTCCACTGAAGCTTTCTTT
TRBV29-1,TRBJ1-1,NA,NA,13,CSVEVVRNTEAFF,TGCAGCGTTGAAGTAGTCCGGAACACTGAAGCTTTCTTT
TRBV9,TRBJ1-6,NA,many,15,CASSAEQGRSSPLHF,TGTGCCAGCAGCGCGGAACAGGGAAGAAGTTCACCCCTCCACTTT
TRBV19,TRBJ1-6,NA,many,14,CASSTGPLDSPLHF,TGTGCCAGTAGTACAGGACCATTAGACTCACCCCTCCACTTT
TRBV12-3/TRBV12-4,TRBJ2-7,NA,NA,23,CASSDGLYNTTGGTDYLYYEQYF,TGTGCCAGCAGCGACGGCCTGTACAACACCACCGGCGGGACCGACTACCTCTATTACGAGCAGTACTTC
TRBV7-9,TRBJ2-3,NA,many,15,CASSLRNGRTDTQYF,TGTGCCAGCAGCTTAAGAAACGGAAGAACAGATACGCAGTATTTT
TRBV3-1,TRBJ1-2,NA,NA,13,CASSQERIYGYTF,TGTGCCAGCAGCCAAGAAAGGATCTATGGCTACACCTTC
TRBV19,TRBJ1-2,NA,NA,13,CASQEGRSYGYTF,TGTGCCAGTCAGGAGGGGCGCAGCTATGGCTACACCTTC
TRBV19,TRBJ1-5,TRBD1,NA,16,CASSILSDRARQPQHF,TGTGCCAGTAGTATCCTATCTGACAGGGCGCGTCAGCCCCAGCATTTT
TRBV11-3,TRBJ1-6,NA,many,18,CASSLDSLGRDYNSPLHF,TGTGCCAGCAGCTTAGATTCCCTGGGCCGCGATTATAATTCACCCCTCCACTTT
TRBV10-2,TRBJ1-5,TRBD1,many,14,CASRGQGGNQPQHF,TGCGCCAGCAGGGGACAGGGGGGCAATCAGCCCCAGCATTTT
TRBV2,TRBJ2-7,NA,once,13,CASRGDTTYEQYF,TGTGCCAGCAGGGGTGACACTACCTACGAGCAGTACTTC
TRBV24-1,TRBJ2-7,NA,NA,13,CATSDGTYGEQYF,TGTGCCACCAGTGATGGGACCTATGGGGAGCAGTACTTC
TRBV11-1,TRBJ2-7,TRBD1,NA,15,CASSSSGTGDYEQYF,TGTGCCAGCAGCTCCTCCGGGACAGGGGACTACGAGCAGTACTTC
TRBV19,TRBJ2-2,TRBD2,NA,16,CASSDAGLAFTGELFF,TGTGCCAGTAGTGATGCGGGACTAGCCTTCACCGGGGAGCTGTTTTTT
TRBV12-3/TRBV12-4,TRBJ1-6,NA,NA,13,CASSISRSAPLHF,TGTGCCAGCAGTATCTCTCGGTCCGCACCCCTCCACTTT
TRBV5-1,TRBJ2-3,NA,NA,16,CASSLDGAAGLDTQYF,TGCGCCAGCAGCTTAGATGGTGCAGCCGGACTAGATACGCAGTATTTT
TRBV15,TRBJ2-1,NA,NA,16,CATSRDHRQERNEQFF,TGTGCCACCAGCAGAGATCATCGTCAGGAGAGGAATGAGCAGTTCTTC
TRBV11-2,TRBJ2-5,TRBD1,many,14,CASSLVHRGETQYF,TGTGCCAGCAGCTTAGTTCACAGGGGGGAGACCCAGTACTTC